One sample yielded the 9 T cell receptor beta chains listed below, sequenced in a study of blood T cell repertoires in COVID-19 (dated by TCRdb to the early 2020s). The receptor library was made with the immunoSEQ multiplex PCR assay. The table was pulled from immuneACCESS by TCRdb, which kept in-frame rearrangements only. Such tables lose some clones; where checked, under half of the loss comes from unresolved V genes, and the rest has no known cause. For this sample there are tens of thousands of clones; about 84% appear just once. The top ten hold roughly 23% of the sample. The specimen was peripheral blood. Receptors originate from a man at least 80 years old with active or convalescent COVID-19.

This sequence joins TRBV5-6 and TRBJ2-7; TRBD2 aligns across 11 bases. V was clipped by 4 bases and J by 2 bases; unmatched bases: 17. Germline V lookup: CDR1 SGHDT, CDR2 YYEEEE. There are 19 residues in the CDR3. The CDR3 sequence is CASSRYGLAGGTIPYEQYF. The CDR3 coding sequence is TGTGCCAGCAGCCGATATGGGCTAGCGGGGGGCACCATACCCTACGAGCAGTACTTC.

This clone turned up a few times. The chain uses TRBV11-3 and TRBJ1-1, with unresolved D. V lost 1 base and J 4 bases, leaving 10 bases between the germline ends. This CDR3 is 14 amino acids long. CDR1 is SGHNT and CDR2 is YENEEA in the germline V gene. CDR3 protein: CASSLGPGSTEAFF. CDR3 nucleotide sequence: TGTGCCAGCAGCTTAGGCCCGGGATCCACTGAAGCTTTCTTT.

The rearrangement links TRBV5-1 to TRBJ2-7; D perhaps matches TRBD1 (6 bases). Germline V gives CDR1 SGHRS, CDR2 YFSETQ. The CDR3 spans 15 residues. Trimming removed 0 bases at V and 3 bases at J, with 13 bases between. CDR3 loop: CASSLGGRGVYEQYF. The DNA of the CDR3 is TGCGCCAGCAGCTTGGGGGGCAGGGGAGTCTACGAGCAGTACTTC.

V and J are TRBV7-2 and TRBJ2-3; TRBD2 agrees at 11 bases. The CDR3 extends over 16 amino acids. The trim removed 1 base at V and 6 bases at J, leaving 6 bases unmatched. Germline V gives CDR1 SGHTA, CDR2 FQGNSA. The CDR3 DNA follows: TGTGCCAGCAGCTTAGTGCCTAGCGGGGGGCCGGATACGCAGTATTTT. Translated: CASSLVPSGGPDTQYF.

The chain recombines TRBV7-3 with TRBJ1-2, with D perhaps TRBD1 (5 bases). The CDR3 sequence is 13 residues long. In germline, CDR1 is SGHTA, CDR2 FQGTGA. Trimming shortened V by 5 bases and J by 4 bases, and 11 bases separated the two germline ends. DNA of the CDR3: TGTGCCAGCAGCCCCCAGGGCAGCTATGGCTACACCTTC. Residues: CASSPQGSYGYTF.

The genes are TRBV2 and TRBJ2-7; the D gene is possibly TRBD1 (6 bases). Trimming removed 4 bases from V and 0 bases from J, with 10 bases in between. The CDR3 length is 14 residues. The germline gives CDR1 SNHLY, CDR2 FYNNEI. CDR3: CASSVLDSSYEQYF. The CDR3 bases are TGTGCCAGCAGTGTTCTGGACAGCTCCTACGAGCAGTACTTC.

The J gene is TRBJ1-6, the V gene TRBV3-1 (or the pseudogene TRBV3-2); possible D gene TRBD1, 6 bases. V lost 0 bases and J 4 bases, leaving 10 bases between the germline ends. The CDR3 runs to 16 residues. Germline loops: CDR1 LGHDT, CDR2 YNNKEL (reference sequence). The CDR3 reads CASSQDVGGYNSPLHF. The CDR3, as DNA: TGTGCCAGCAGCCAAGATGTAGGGGGTTATAATTCACCCCTCCACTTT.

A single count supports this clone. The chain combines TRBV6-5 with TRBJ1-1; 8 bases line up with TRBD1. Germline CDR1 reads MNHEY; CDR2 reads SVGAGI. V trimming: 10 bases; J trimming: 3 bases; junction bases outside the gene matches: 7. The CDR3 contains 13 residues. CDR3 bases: TGTGCCACTACGACAGGGGCCTACACTGAAGCTTTCTTT. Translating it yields CATTTGAYTEAFF.

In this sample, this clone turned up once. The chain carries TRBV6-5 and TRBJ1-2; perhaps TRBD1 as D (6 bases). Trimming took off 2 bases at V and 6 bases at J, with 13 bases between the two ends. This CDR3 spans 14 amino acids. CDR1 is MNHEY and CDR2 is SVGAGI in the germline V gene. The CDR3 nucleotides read TGTGCCAGCAGTTACCGGGACATTCGTAATGGCTACACCTTC. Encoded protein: CASSYRDIRNGYTF.